This TCR beta chain was profiled in a study of T cells in Graves' hyperthyroidism and ophthalmopathy. The study, taken as a whole, reports: Stable hyperthyroidism was told apart from ophthalmopathy by a model built on 13 V-J features.

V lost 6 bases and J lost 1, with 6 bases in between. Germline loops: CDR1 MNHNS, CDR2 SASEGT. The CDR3 sequence is 12 residues long. This clonotype was recorded at least ten times. Its matching antigen is unknown. RNA transcripts provided the source from which TCR beta CDR3 regions were amplified. The HTBI primer set drove a first-round RT-PCR of the TCR CDR3. Using its own MiXCR run on the multiplex PCR reads, TCRdb lists one record per CDR3 protein. The table records 360,000 or so distinct CDR3 sequences, approximately 20% of them present only once. Graves' hyperthyroidism was deemed stable absent ophthalmopathy progression within 18 months. Those with hyperthyroidism were 18 to 65 years old, newly diagnosed, and ill for under 2 months. Based on clinical symptoms, serum thyroxine and TRAb, thyroid ultrasound and orbital computed tomography, diagnoses were reached.

This chain uses TRBV6-1 with TRBJ1-1, with D unresolved. The sample comprised blood. The TCR comes from a young woman with Graves' hyperthyroidism. The DNA for the CDR3 is TGTGCCAGCAGACAACAGAACACTGAAGCTTTCTTT. Protein sequence: CASRQQNTEAFF.